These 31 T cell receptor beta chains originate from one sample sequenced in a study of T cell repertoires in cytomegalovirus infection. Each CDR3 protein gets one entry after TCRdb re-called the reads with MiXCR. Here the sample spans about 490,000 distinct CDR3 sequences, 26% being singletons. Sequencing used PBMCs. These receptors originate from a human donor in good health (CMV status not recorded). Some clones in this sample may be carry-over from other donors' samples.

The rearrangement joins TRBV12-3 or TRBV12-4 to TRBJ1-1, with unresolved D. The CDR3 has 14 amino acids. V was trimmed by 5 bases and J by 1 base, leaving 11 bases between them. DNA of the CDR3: TGTGCCAGCAGTAGTATGAACTGGAACACTGAAGCTTTCTTT. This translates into CASSSMNWNTEAFF.

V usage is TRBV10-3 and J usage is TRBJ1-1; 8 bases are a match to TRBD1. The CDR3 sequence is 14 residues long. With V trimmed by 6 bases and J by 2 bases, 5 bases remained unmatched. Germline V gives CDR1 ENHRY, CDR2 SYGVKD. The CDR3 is CAIRGQGDNTEAFF. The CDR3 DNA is TGTGCCATCAGAGGACAGGGAGATAACACTGAAGCTTTCTTT.

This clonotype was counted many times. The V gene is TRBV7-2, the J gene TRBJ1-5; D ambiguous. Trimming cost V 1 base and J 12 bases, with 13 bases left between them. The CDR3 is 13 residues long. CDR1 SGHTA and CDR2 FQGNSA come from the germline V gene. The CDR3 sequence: CASSLGADGVQHF. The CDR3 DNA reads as TGTGCCAGCAGCTTAGGGGCGGACGGAGTCCAGCATTTT.

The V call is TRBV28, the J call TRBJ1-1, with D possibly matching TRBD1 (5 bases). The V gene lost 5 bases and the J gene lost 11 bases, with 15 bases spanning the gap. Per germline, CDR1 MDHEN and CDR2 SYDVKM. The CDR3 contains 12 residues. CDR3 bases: TGTGCCAGCAGTGAATTGGGGGGTGTCGCTTTCTTT. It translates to CASSELGGVAFF.

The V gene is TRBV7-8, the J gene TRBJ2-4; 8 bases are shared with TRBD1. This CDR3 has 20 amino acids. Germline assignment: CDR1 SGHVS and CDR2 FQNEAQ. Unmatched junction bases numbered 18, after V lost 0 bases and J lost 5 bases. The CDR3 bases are TGTGCCAGCAGCTTAGCGGGCAGGGGGCGGCTTCCCGTCCGAGAAAACATTCAGTACTTC. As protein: CASSLAGRGRLPVRENIQYF. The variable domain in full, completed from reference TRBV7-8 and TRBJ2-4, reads GAGVSQSPRYKVAKRGQDVALRCDPISGHVSLFWYQQALGQGPEFLTYFQNEAQLDKSGLPSDRFFAERPEGSVSTLKIQRTQQEDSAVYLCASSLAGRGRLPVRENIQYFGAGTRLSVL.

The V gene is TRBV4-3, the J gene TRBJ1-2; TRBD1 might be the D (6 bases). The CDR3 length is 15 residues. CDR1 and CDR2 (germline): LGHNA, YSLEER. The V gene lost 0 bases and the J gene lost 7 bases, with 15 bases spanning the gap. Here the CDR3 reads CASSQDPNRVSGYTF. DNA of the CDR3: TGCGCCAGCAGCCAAGATCCAAACAGGGTGTCTGGCTACACCTTC.

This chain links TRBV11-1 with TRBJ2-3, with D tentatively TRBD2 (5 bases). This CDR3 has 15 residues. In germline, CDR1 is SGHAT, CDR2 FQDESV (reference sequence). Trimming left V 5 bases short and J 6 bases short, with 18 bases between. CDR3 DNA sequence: TGTGCCAGCAGCCACAGCGGCCCCGAGAGTGATACGCAGTATTTT. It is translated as CASSHSGPESDTQYF.

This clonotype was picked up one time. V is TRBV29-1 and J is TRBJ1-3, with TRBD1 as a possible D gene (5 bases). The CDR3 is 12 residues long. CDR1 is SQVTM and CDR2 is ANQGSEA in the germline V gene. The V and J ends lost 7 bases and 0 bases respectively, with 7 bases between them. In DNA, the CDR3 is TGCAGCGGAGGGGCCTCTGGAAACACCATATATTTT. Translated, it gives CSGGASGNTIYF.

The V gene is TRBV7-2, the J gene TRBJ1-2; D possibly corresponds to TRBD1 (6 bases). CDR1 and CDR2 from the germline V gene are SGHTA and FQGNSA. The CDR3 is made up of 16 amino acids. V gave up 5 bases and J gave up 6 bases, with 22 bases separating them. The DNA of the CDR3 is TGTGCCAGCAGCCGAGAACAGGGCTTTATTTACAATGGCTACACCTTC. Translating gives CASSREQGFIYNGYTF.

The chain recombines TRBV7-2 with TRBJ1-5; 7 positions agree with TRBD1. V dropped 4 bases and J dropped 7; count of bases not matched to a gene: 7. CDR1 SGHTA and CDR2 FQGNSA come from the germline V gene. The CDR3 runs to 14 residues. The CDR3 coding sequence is TGTGCCAGCAGCTCAACGATACAGGGGCAGCCCCAGCATTTT. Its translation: CASSSTIQGQPQHF.

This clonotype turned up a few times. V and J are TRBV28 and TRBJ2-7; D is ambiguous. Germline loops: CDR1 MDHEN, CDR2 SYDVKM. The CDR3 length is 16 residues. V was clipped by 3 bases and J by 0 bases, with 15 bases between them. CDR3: CASSFKVSRSSYEQYF. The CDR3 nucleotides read TGTGCCAGCAGTTTTAAGGTTTCTAGGAGCTCCTACGAGCAGTACTTC.

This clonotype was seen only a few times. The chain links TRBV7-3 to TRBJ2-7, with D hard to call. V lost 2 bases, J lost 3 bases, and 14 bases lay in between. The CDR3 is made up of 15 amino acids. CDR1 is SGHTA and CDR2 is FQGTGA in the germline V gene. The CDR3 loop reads CASSLENSPNYEQYF. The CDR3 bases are TGTGCCAGCAGCTTAGAGAATTCGCCCAACTACGAGCAGTACTTC.

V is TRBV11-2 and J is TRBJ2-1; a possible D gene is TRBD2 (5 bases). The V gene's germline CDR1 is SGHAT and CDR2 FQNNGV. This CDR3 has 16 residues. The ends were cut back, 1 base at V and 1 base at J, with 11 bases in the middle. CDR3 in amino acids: CASSLGASNSYNEQFF. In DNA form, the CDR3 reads TGTGCCAGCAGCTTAGGGGCTAGCAATTCCTACAATGAGCAGTTCTTC.

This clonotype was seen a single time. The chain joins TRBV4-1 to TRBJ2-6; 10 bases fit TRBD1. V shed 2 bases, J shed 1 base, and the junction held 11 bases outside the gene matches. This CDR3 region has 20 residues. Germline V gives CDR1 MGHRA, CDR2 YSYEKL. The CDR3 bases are TGCGCCAGCAGCCAACTTTCCGGGACAGGGGTTGATTCTGGGGCCAACGTCCTGACTTTC. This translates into CASSQLSGTGVDSGANVLTF.

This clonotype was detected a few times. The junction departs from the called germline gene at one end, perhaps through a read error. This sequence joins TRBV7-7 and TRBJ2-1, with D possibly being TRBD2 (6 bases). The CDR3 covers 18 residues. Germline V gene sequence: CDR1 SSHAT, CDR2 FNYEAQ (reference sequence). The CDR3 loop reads CASSLRAGGRASYNEQFF. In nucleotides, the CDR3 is TGTGCTAGCAGCTTAAGAGCTGGAGGGAGAGCCTCCTACAATGAGCAGTTCTTC.

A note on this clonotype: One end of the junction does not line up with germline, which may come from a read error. The CDR3 reads CASSLELNSGELFF. The CDR3 nucleotides read TGCGCCAGCAGCTTGGAATTGAACTCCGGGGAGCTGTTTTTT. The gene calls are TRBV5-1 and TRBJ2-2, with D unclear. The CDR3 is 14 amino acids. The V gene's germline CDR1 is SGHRS and CDR2 YFSETQ.

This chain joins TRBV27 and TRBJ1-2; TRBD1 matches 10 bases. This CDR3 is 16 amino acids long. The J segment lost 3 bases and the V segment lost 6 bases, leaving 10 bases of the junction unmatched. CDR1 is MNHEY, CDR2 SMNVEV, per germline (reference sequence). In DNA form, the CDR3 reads TGTGCCAGCAGCCCCGGGTCAGGGACAGGGGACTATGGCTACACCTTC. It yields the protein CASSPGSGTGDYGYTF.

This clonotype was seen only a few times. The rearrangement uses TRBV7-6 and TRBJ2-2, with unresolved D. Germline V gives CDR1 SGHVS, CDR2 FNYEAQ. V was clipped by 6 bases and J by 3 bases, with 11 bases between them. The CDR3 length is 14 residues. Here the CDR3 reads CASRSRVDTGELFF. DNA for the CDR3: TGTGCCAGCAGATCCCGAGTCGACACCGGGGAGCTGTTTTTT.

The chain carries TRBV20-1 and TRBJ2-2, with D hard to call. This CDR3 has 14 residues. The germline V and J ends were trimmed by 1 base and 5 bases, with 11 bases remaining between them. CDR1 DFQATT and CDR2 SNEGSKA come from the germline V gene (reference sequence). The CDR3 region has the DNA TGCAGTGCTAGAGTCCTACCAAGGACCGGGGAGCTGTTTTTT. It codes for CSARVLPRTGELFF.

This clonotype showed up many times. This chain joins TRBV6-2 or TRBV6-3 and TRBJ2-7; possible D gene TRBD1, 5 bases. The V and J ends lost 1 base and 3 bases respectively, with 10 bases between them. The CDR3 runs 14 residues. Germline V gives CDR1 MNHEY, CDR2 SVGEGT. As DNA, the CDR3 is TGTGCCAGCAGTTACTACAGGAGCTACTACGAGCAGTACGTC. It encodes CASSYYRSYYEQYV.

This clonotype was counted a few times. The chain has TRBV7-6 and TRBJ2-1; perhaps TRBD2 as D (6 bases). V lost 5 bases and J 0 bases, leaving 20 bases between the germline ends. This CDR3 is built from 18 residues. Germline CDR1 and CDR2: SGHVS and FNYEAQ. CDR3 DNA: TGTGCCAGCAGCGGAGGGACTGCCGTGGGTTCCTCCTACAATGAGCAGTTCTTC. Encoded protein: CASSGGTAVGSSYNEQFF.

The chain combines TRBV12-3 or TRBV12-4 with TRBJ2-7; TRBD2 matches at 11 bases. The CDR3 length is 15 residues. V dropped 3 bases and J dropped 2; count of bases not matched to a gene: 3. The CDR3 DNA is TGTGCCAGCAGTTTTTCTAGCGGGGGGACCTACGAGCAGTACTTC. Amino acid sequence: CASSFSSGGTYEQYF.

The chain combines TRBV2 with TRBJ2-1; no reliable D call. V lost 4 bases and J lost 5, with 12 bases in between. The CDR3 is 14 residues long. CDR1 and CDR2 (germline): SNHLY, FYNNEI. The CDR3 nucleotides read TGTGCCAGCAGTGTAGGAGTCACTAACAATGAGCAGTTCTTC. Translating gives CASSVGVTNNEQFF.

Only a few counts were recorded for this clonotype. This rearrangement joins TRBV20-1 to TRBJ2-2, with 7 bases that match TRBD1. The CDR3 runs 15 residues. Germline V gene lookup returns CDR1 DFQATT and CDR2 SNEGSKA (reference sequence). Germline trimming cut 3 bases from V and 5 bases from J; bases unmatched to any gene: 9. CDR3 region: CSASPARQGTGELFF. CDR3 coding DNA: TGCAGTGCTAGTCCCGCCAGACAGGGTACCGGGGAGCTGTTTTTT.

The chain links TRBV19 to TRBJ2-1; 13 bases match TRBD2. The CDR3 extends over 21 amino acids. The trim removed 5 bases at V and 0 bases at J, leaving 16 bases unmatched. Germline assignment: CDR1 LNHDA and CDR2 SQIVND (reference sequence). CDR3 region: CASSPTLTSGRTGGSYNEQFF. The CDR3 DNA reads TGTGCCAGTAGTCCAACTTTGACTAGCGGGAGGACGGGTGGCTCCTACAATGAGCAGTTCTTC.

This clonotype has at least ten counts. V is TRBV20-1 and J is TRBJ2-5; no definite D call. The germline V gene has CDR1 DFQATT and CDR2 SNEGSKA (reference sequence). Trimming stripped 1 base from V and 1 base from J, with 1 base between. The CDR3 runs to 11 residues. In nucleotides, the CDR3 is TGCAGTGCTAGAGCCCAAGAGACCCAGTACTTC. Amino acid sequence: CSARAQETQYF.

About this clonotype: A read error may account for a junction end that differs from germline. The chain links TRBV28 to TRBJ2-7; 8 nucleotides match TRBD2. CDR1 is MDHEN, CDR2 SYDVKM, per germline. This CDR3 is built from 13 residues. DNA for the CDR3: TGTGCCAGCGGATTAAGTAGCGGGACCCCAGAGGACTTC. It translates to CASGLSSGTPEDF.

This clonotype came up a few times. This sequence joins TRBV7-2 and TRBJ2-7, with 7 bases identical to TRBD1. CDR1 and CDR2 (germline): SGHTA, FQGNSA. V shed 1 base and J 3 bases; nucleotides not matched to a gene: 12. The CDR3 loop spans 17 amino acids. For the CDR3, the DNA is TGTGCCAGCAGCTTAGGACTAAAACCGGGACAGAACTACGAGCAGTACTTC. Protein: CASSLGLKPGQNYEQYF.

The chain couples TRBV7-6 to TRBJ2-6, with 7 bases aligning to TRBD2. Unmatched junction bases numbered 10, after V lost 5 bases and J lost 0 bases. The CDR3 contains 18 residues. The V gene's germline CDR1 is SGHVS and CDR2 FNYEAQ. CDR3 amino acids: CASSLRPGGGSGANVLTF. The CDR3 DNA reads TGTGCCAGCAGCCTCCGCCCGGGGGGAGGCTCTGGGGCCAACGTCCTGACTTTC.

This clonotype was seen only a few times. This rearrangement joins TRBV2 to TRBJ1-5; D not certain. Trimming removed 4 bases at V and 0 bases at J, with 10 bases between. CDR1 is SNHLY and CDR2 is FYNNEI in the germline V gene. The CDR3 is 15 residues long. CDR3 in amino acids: CASSGFRNSNQPQHF. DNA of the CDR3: TGTGCCAGCAGTGGATTCAGAAATAGCAATCAGCCCCAGCATTTT.

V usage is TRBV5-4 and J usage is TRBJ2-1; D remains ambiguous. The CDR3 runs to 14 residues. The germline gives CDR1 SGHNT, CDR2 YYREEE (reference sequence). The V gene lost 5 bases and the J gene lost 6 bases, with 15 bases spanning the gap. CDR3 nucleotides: TGTGCCAGCAGTTACCCCGGATCGGGCAATGAGCAGTTCTTC. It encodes CASSYPGSGNEQFF.